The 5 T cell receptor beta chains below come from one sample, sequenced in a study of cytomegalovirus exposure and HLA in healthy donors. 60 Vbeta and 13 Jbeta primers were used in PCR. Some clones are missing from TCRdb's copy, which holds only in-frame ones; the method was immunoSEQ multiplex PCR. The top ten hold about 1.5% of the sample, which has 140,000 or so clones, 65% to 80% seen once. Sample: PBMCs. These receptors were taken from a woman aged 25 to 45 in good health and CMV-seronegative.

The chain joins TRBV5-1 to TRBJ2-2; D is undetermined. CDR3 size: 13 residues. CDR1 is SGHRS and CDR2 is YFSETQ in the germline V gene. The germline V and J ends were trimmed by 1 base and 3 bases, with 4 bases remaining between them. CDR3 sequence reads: CASSLQDTGELFF. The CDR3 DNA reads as TGCGCCAGCAGCTTGCAGGACACCGGGGAGCTGTTTTTT.

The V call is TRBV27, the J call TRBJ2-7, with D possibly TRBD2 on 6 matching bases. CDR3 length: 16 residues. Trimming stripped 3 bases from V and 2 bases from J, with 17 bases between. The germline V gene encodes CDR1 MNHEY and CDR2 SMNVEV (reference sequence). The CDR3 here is CASSLAFLQRAYEQYF. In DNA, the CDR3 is TGTGCCAGCAGTTTGGCATTTCTTCAGCGGGCCTACGAGCAGTACTTC.

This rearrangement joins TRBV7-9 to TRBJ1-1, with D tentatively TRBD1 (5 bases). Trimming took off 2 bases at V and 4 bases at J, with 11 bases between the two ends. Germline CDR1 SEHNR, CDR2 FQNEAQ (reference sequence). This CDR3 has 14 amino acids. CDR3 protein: CASSLYQGSTEAFF. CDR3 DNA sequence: TGTGCCAGCAGCTTATATCAGGGTTCCACTGAAGCTTTCTTT.

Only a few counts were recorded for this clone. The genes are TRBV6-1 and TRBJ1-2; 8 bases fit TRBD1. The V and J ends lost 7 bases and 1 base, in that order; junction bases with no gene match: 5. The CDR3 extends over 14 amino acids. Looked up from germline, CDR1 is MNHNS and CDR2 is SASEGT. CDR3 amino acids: CASIRQGYNYGYTF. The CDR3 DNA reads TGTGCCAGCATCCGACAGGGGTATAACTATGGCTACACCTTC.

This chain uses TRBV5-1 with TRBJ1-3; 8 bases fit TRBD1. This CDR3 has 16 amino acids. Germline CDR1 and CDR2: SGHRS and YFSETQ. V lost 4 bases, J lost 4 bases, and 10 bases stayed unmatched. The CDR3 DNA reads TGCGCCAGCAGCCTGGGACAGGTCTCTTGGGGAAACACCATATATTTT. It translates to CASSLGQVSWGNTIYF.